One and the same sample provided the 17 T cell receptor beta chains below, sequenced in a study of T cell responses to AZD1222 COVID-19 vaccine (dated by TCRdb to the early 2020s). Interpreted using the paper, the time point label stands for: baseline before first vaccination. Libraries were made using the immunoSEQ multiplex PCR assay. The table comes from immuneACCESS by way of TCRdb, which keeps in-frame sequences with V and J called. Part of the clones is missing from these tables; in studies checked, under half for an unresolved V gene and the rest for unknown reasons. This sample gives some 83,000 clones in total; 85% to 90% of them show up just once. The ten largest account for 5% to 6% of the sample. This sample comprised peripheral blood, obtained on day 0 of AZD1222 vaccination. The source of these receptors is an adult in good health.

The rearrangement joins TRBV7-8 to TRBJ2-2; 10 positions match TRBD1. This CDR3 region has 15 residues. Germline CDR1 is SGHVS and CDR2 is FQNEAQ. Trimming at V came to 5 bases and at J to 6 bases, leaving 6 bases not matched to a gene. CDR3 protein: CASSAGQGYSGELFF. The CDR3 region has the DNA TGTGCCAGCAGCGCGGGACAGGGGTATTCCGGGGAGCTGTTTTTT.

This clone was counted a single time. The chain carries TRBV9 and TRBJ1-5; a possible D gene is TRBD1 (6 bases). The V and J ends lost 6 bases and 7 bases respectively, with 20 bases between them. This CDR3 contains 15 residues. In germline, CDR1 is SGDLS, CDR2 YYNGEE. The CDR3 sequence: CASTLGAGEGQPQHF. CDR3 nucleotide sequence: TGTGCCAGCACACTTGGCGCAGGGGAGGGACAGCCCCAGCATTTT.

This clone has just one count. The chain employs TRBV7-7 and TRBJ2-5; 9 nucleotides align to TRBD1. The CDR3 sequence is 15 residues long. The V and J ends lost 5 bases and 5 bases, in that order; junction bases with no gene match: 9. The germline V gene has CDR1 SSHAT and CDR2 FNYEAQ (reference sequence). CDR3 nucleotide sequence: TGTGCCAGCAGCCCGGTCACAGGGGGCAGTGAGACCCAGTACTTC. Its protein product is CASSPVTGGSETQYF.

The gene calls are TRBV19 and TRBJ1-5; 7 bases are shared with TRBD1. This CDR3 is built from 16 residues. V trimming: 3 bases; J trimming: 4 bases; junction bases outside the gene matches: 9. CDR1 and CDR2 (germline): LNHDA, SQIVND (reference sequence). The CDR3 sequence is CASSMVGTAPNQPQHF. CDR3 bases: TGTGCCAGTAGTATGGTTGGGACAGCACCGAATCAGCCCCAGCATTTT.

The gene calls are TRBV5-4 and TRBJ2-2, with a possible D match to TRBD1 (5 bases). The germline gives CDR1 SGHNT, CDR2 YYREEE (reference sequence). Trimming took 1 base from V and 0 from J, leaving 7 bases between them. CDR3 length: 15 amino acids. The CDR3 sequence is CASSLKQANTGELFF. The CDR3 nucleotides are TGTGCCAGCAGCTTGAAACAGGCGAACACCGGGGAGCTGTTTTTT. The full variable domain, rest sourced from reference TRBV5-4 and TRBJ2-2, is ETGVTQSPTHLIKTRGQQVTLRCSSQSGHNTVSWYQQALGQGPQFIFQYYREEENGRGNFPPRFSGLQFPNYSSELNVNALELDDSALYLCASSLKQANTGELFFGEGSRLTVL.

This chain links TRBV7-9 with TRBJ2-1, with 15 bases fitting TRBD2. The CDR3 runs to 16 residues. CDR1 is SEHNR, CDR2 FQNEAQ, per germline (reference sequence). The J segment lost 7 bases and the V segment lost 5 bases, leaving 6 bases of the junction unmatched. The CDR3 reads CASSLRTSGGVNEQFF. The CDR3 nucleotides read TGTGCCAGCAGCCTCCGGACTAGCGGGGGGGTAAATGAGCAGTTCTTC.

J is TRBJ1-1 and V is TRBV7-8; D may be TRBD1 (5 bases). Per germline, CDR1 SGHVS and CDR2 FQNEAQ. The length of the CDR3 is 14 residues. The V gene lost 1 base and the J gene lost 5 bases, with 11 bases spanning the gap. Here the CDR3 DNA reads TGTGCCAGCAGCTTAGTTGGGGCAGAAACTGAAGCTTTCTTT. Translating gives CASSLVGAETEAFF.

The CDR3 here is CASSYVDVANYGYTF. The CDR3 DNA follows: TGTGCCAGCAGTTACGTAGACGTAGCTAACTATGGCTACACCTTC. The chain has TRBV6-2 or TRBV6-3 and TRBJ1-2, with unresolved D. V was shortened by 2 bases and J by 0 bases, with 10 bases between the two germline ends. CDR1 MNHEY and CDR2 SVGEGT come from the germline V gene. This CDR3 has 15 amino acids.

This chain links TRBV5-1 with TRBJ2-1; D not resolved. The germline V gene encodes CDR1 SGHRS and CDR2 YFSETQ. V gave up 4 bases and J gave up 8 bases, with 10 bases separating them. The CDR3 is 12 amino acids. Here the CDR3 reads CASSRGYDEQFF. CDR3 DNA sequence: TGCGCCAGCAGCCGTGGATATGATGAGCAGTTCTTC. The whole variable domain, remainder taken from reference TRBV5-1 and TRBJ2-1, is KAGVTQTPRYLIKTRGQQVTLSCSPISGHRSVSWYQQTPGQGLQFLFEYFSETQRNKGNFPGRFSGRQFSNSRSEMNVSTLELGDSALYLCASSRGYDEQFFGPGTRLTVL.

The genes are TRBV11-2 and TRBJ2-1; D is unclear. This CDR3 region has 14 residues. Trimming pared 1 base from V and 7 bases from J, leaving 11 bases between. CDR1 is SGHAT, CDR2 FQNNGV, per germline. CDR3 amino acids: CASSLGMRQNEQFF. As DNA, the CDR3 is TGTGCCAGCAGCTTAGGAATGCGGCAAAATGAGCAGTTCTTC.

This chain links TRBV6-5 with TRBJ1-1, with D perhaps matching TRBD1 (5 bases). V lost 5 bases to trimming and J lost 5 bases, with 15 bases between them. CDR3 size: 14 residues. The germline V gene encodes CDR1 MNHEY and CDR2 SVGAGI. The CDR3 sequence is CASSRQGLRTEAFF. The CDR3 bases are TGTGCCAGCAGTAGGCAGGGATTACGGACTGAAGCTTTCTTT.

The chain combines TRBV5-1 with TRBJ1-2, with TRBD1 matching 10 bases. CDR1 is SGHRS and CDR2 is YFSETQ in the germline V gene. This CDR3 is 16 amino acids long. J lost 5 bases, V lost 4 bases, and 11 bases had no gene match. The CDR3 sequence is CASSLTGTGVSYGYTF. The CDR3 nucleotides read TGCGCCAGCAGCCTGACCGGGACAGGGGTCTCATATGGCTACACCTTC.

V usage is TRBV5-1 and J usage is TRBJ2-7; 11 bases match TRBD2. The CDR3 covers 17 residues. The germline CDR1 and CDR2 sequences are SGHRS and YFSETQ. V lost 1 base to trimming and J lost 0 bases; unmatched junction nucleotides: 6. The DNA for the CDR3 is TGCGCCAGCAGCTTGCTAGCGGGGGGCTCGAGCTCCTACGAGCAGTACTTC. Amino acids: CASSLLAGGSSSYEQYF.

This clone was recorded once. The chain couples TRBV28 to TRBJ2-3; TRBD2 matches at 11 bases. J gave up 1 base and V 5 bases, and 5 bases lay outside the gene matches. The CDR3 totals 16 residues. Looked up from germline, CDR1 is MDHEN and CDR2 is SYDVKM. CDR3 amino acids: CASSPKLAGGTDTQYF. The CDR3, as DNA: TGTGCCAGCAGTCCAAAACTAGCGGGGGGCACAGATACGCAGTATTTT.

The CDR3 region is CATLAPGSTDTQYF. CDR3 DNA sequence: TGTGCCACCCTGGCTCCGGGTAGCACAGATACGCAGTATTTT. The V call is TRBV5-4, the J call TRBJ2-3, with unresolved D. Trimming shortened V by 9 bases and J by 0 bases, and 14 bases separated the two germline ends. The CDR3 runs to 14 residues. Per the germline V gene, CDR1 is SGHNT and CDR2 is YYREEE (reference sequence).

In its sample, this clone was seen once. V gene TRBV7-9 combines with J gene TRBJ1-2; D gene ambiguous. This CDR3 contains 11 residues. V shed 3 bases and J shed 9 bases, with 8 bases lying between them. CDR1 is SEHNR, CDR2 FQNEAQ, per germline (reference sequence). The CDR3 region is CASSFIESYTF. The CDR3 DNA is TGTGCCAGCAGCTTCATAGAAAGCTACACCTTC.

CDR3 amino acids: CASRGQFTGELFF. The CDR3 DNA reads TGTGCCAGCAGGGGACAGTTCACCGGGGAGCTGTTTTTT. This sequence joins TRBV11-3 and TRBJ2-2; 7 positions match TRBD1. Germline values: CDR1 SGHNT, CDR2 YENEEA. CDR3 size: 13 residues. The V segment lost 6 bases and the J segment 4 bases; nucleotides outside the gene matches: 2.